This TCR beta chain was sequenced in a study of CD8+CD57+ T cells in acquired aplastic anemia (dated by TCRdb to the late 2010s). With regard to the full study: On average, sorted CD4+ and CD8+ cells yielded 3 to 4 ug of extracted DNA, with a range of about 0.18 to 30 ug. Healthy donor samples averaged approximately 10 million reads for CD4+ and 11 million to 14 million for CD8+ cells. Results and caveats for the whole study, not just this receptor: Patients and healthy controls showed no significant difference in CD8+ Simpson's diversity (P=0.060). Roughly 29 CD8+ CDR3 sequences were found to be shared between patients and controls, but these sequences appeared to be highly expressed in patients and within the immunodominant clones of the patients.

Worth noting for this clonotype: What this receptor recognizes is not known. Base-call qualities are not available, and no considerably larger clone is one nucleotide away.

Profiling of TCR beta VDJ combinations and CDR3 sequences used genomic DNA as the template. An Illumina HiSeq 2000 was the platform used for TCR repertoire sequencing. The authors' analysis ran thus. Repertoire assessment relied on Simpson's diversity index, CDR3 size and DJ length profiles, and TRBV/TRBJ rearrangement plots. The most abundant DNA sequence in the deep sequencing data was taken as the immunodominant clone. CDR3 amino acid sequences were screened for sharing across subjects and compared with published repertoires and the VDJdb database. The public reads were quality trimmed at Q25 with fastp and then assembled into clones with MiXCR by TCRdb, keeping productive beta chains. Under each unique CDR3 protein, matching rows form one entry showing the most common genes and DNA. These V and J calls rely on TCRdb rather than the paper's analysis. This sample has 150,000 to 200,000 distinct CDR3 sequences in its table, and about 64% of those were observed once. The ten largest clones capture over 40% of the sample.

TCR repertoires of sorted CD4+ and CD8+ blood T cells from severe aplastic anemia patients and healthy subjects were deep-sequenced in the study. Ficoll-Paque density gradient centrifugation was used to isolate peripheral blood mononuclear cells. Before DNA was extracted, CD4+ and CD8+ T cells were sorted using either FACS or magnetic beads. Relative to germline, V is missing 7 bases and J is missing 1 base, with 9 bases of the junction outside any gene match. From a lookup of the germline V gene, CDR1 and CDR2 are SQVTM and ANQGSEA. There are 15 amino acids in the CDR3, from cysteine to phenylalanine inclusive. Only CDR3 DNA remains: 45 bases, in frame from the first base.

This TCR was sampled from a human donor in good health. Sample: sorted CD4+, CD8+, or CD8+CD57+ T cells (not recorded which) from PBMCs. The chain is made from TRBV29-1 and TRBJ2-3, and 9 junction bases match TRBD1. The encoded CDR3 is CSAPTRDRGTDTQYF. The nucleotide sequence reads TGCAGCGCTCCGACCCGGGACAGGGGCACAGATACGCAGTATTTT.